This TCR beta chain comes out of a study of radiation and T cells in renal cell carcinoma. Study at large: Nephrectomy followed 15 Gy stereotactic body radiation by 4 weeks. Study results and caveats: From baseline, blood top tumor clonotypes peaked at 2 weeks post-radiation.

This CDR3 is built from 11 residues. Between the trimmed V and J ends, which lost 6 bases and 4 bases, there was a span of 9 bases. Germline assignment: CDR1 SQVTM and CDR2 ANQGSEA. A note on this clone: Its specificity is not known.

TCRdb's copy holds only in-frame clones and misses some; the assay was immunoSEQ multiplex PCR. This sample yields 100,000 to 150,000 clones, of which roughly four fifths are seen a single time; about 2.9% belongs to the top ten. Described time point: baseline pretreatment blood. Treatment described: 15 Gy SBRT to primary tumor, nephrectomy 4 weeks later. The specimen comprised blood, sampled from a patient whose treatment included radiotherapy and nephrectomy. The chain joins TRBV29-1 to TRBJ1-2, with a possible D match to TRBD1 (5 bases). This receptor was identified in a woman aged 60 to 75 with renal cell carcinoma. This CDR3 reads CSVDTFYGYTF. The CDR3 coding sequence is TGCAGCGTGGACACATTCTATGGCTACACCTTC.